The rows below give T cell receptor beta chains drawn from one sample of a study of beta chain features in type 1 diabetes. Measured with immunoSEQ multiplex PCR; TCRdb has only the in-frame clones, and not every one. The sample has 250,000 to 300,000 clones, under 8.5% seen once. The source material was central memory CD4+ T cells from blood. These TCRs come from a woman aged 18-29 years in good health. The CDR3 runs from the conserved cysteine through the conserved F or W. D genes are given only for firm matches. Clone size, where shown, is once, few, many, or a class for clones that have expanded.

clone_size	v_call	j_call	d_call	cdr3_aa	cdr3_nt
NA	TRBV18	TRBJ2-5	NA	CASSHGTRQETQYF	TGTGCCAGCTCACACGGGACGCGCCAAGAGACCCAGTACTTC
NA	TRBV29-1	TRBJ1-1	TRBD1	CSAGTEGTEAFF	TGCAGCGCCGGGACAGAGGGTACTGAAGCTTTCTTT
few	TRBV19	TRBJ1-4	TRBD1	CASSISDRGREKLFF	TGTGCCAGTAGTATTTCAGACAGGGGGCGCGAAAAACTGTTTTTT
NA	TRBV7-2	TRBJ1-1	TRBD1	CASSLRGDRTEAFF	TGTGCCAGCAGCTTACGGGGGGACAGGACTGAAGCTTTCTTT
NA	TRBV18	TRBJ2-5	NA	CASSGGETQYF	TGTGCCAGCTCAGGGGGAGAGACCCAGTACTTC
few	TRBV4-1	TRBJ1-1	NA	CASSQAQGTMNTEAFF	TGCGCCAGCAGCCAAGCGCAGGGGACGATGAACACTGAAGCTTTCTTT
NA	TRBV7-2	TRBJ1-2	TRBD1	CASSSAAGQGGDYGYTF	TGTGCCAGCAGCTCGGCTGCGGGACAGGGGGGAGACTATGGCTACACCTTC
few	TRBV5-6	TRBJ2-2	NA	CASSRRVVRTGELFF	TGTGCCAGCAGCCGCAGGGTTGTGAGAACCGGGGAGCTGTTTTTT
NA	TRBV19	TRBJ2-2	NA	CASSPRGPGELFF	TGTGCCAGTAGCCCTCGGGGTCCCGGGGAGCTGTTTTTT
NA	TRBV5-4	TRBJ2-2	NA	CASSLAGAQRRNTGELFF	TGTGCCAGCAGCTTGGCCGGGGCACAGAGGAGGAACACCGGGGAGCTGTTTTTT
NA	TRBV6-5	TRBJ1-2	TRBD1	CASSYFGQGDGYTF	TGTGCCAGCAGTTACTTCGGACAGGGTGATGGCTACACCTTC
few	TRBV4-3	TRBJ1-1	NA	CASSRKNEGSHEAFF	TGCGCCAGCAGCCGCAAGAACGAGGGGAGCCACGAAGCTTTCTTT
few	TRBV19	TRBJ2-3	NA	CASSSRQGRDTQYF	TGTGCCAGTAGTTCTCGGCAGGGGAGAGATACGCAGTATTTT
few	TRBV11-2	TRBJ2-5	TRBD2	CASSPGLAEAEQYF	TGTGCCAGCAGTCCGGGACTAGCGGAGGCGGAACAGTACTTC
many	TRBV9	TRBJ1-1	TRBD1	CASSPVGQGTEAFF	TGTGCCAGCAGCCCCGTCGGACAGGGGACTGAAGCTTTCTTT
few	TRBV18	TRBJ1-6	NA	CASSAGTVGSPLHF	TGTGCCAGCTCAGCCGGGACTGTGGGTTCACCCCTCCACTTT
NA	TRBV11-3	TRBJ1-3	NA	CASSLRHSGNTIYF	TGTGCCAGCAGCTTGAGACACTCTGGAAACACCATATATTTT
NA	TRBV5-1	TRBJ2-5	NA	CASSYTAQETQYF	TGCGCCAGCAGCTATACAGCTCAAGAGACCCAGTACTTC
few	TRBV7-2	TRBJ2-1	TRBD1	CASSYRADRSIYNEQFF	TGTGCCAGCAGCTATAGGGCGGACAGGTCTATCTACAATGAGCAGTTCTTC
NA	TRBV18	TRBJ2-7	NA	CASSPGTKYEQYF	TGTGCCAGCTCACCGGGAACAAAGTACGAGCAGTACTTC
few	TRBV5-1	TRBJ1-1	TRBD1	CASSLGQGSNTEAFF	TGCGCCAGCAGCTTGGGACAGGGATCGAACACTGAAGCTTTCTTT
few	TRBV29-1	TRBJ2-5	NA	CSVVMSGSETQYF	TGCAGCGTTGTAATGAGCGGGTCGGAGACCCAGTACTTC
few	TRBV9	TRBJ1-1	NA	CASSPRLNTEAFF	TGTGCCAGCAGCCCGAGATTGAACACTGAAGCTTTCTTT
few	TRBV6-1	TRBJ2-2	TRBD1	CASSSTGATGELFF	TGTGCCAGCAGTTCTACAGGGGCCACCGGGGAGCTGTTTTTT
NA	TRBV14	TRBJ2-1	TRBD2	CASSHSSGGRHNEQFF	TGTGCCAGCAGCCATTCTAGCGGGGGGCGCCACAATGAGCAGTTCTTC
NA	TRBV29-1	TRBJ1-1	NA	CSVYGGGLGTEAFF	TGCAGCGTTTACGGGGGAGGGTTGGGGACTGAAGCTTTCTTT
NA	TRBV7-9	TRBJ2-3	TRBD2	CAIIGGDTQYF	TGTGCCATTATCGGGGGGGATACGCAGTATTTT
many	TRBV25-1	TRBJ2-3	NA	CASTHSGDWADTQYF	TGTGCCAGCACCCACTCAGGTGACTGGGCAGATACGCAGTATTTT
NA	TRBV4-3	TRBJ2-5	NA	CASSPRPLGAKETQYF	TGCGCCAGCAGCCCCCGCCCCCTGGGGGCGAAAGAGACCCAGTACTTC
few	TRBV30	TRBJ1-4	NA	CAWSTRGRELFF	TGTGCCTGGAGTACTCGAGGGCGGGAACTGTTTTTT
few	TRBV6-6	TRBJ2-3	TRBD1	CASRTDRVYGDTQYF	TGTGCCAGCAGAACGGACAGGGTTTATGGAGATACGCAGTATTTT
NA	TRBV7-2	TRBJ1-5	NA	CASSRYRDSNQPQHF	TGTGCCAGCAGCCGATACAGGGATAGCAATCAGCCCCAGCATTTT
NA	TRBV9	TRBJ2-3	NA	CASSVESGFTDTQYF	TGTGCCAGCAGCGTAGAATCGGGGTTTACAGATACGCAGTATTTT
NA	TRBV28	TRBJ1-2	TRBD1	CASRYLGEQGANYGYTF	TGTGCCAGCAGGTACCTCGGGGAACAGGGGGCTAACTATGGCTACACCTTC
NA	TRBV10-3	TRBJ2-1	NA	CAISEGGGSYNEQFF	TGTGCCATCAGTGAGGGCGGCGGCTCCTACAATGAGCAGTTCTTC
few	TRBV7-9	TRBJ1-2	NA	CASSLRGGGGYTF	TGTGCCAGCAGCTTACGTGGGGGCGGTGGCTACACCTTC
NA	TRBV11-2	TRBJ2-2	NA	CACKWTSNTGELFF	TGTGCTTGCAAGTGGACATCGAACACCGGGGAGCTGTTTTTT
NA	TRBV6-4	TRBJ2-5	NA	CASSYGETQYF	TGTGCCAGCAGTTACGGGGAGACCCAGTACTTC
NA	TRBV15	TRBJ2-3	TRBD2	CATSRVNSGDSDTQYF	TGTGCCACCAGCAGAGTGAATAGCGGGGATTCAGATACGCAGTATTTT
many	TRBV30	TRBJ1-1	NA	CAWSPNRKGPTEAFF	TGTGCCTGGAGTCCTAACCGAAAAGGGCCCACTGAAGCTTTCTTT